The text below deals with one T cell receptor beta chain. Its antigen is as yet unknown. CDR3 length equals 15 residues. Germline V gene data show CDR1 as MNHNS and CDR2 as SASEGT. Trimming cost V 6 bases and J 5 bases, with 17 bases left between them. This sample was taken from a study of OX40 agonist ivuxolimab in advanced cancers. Study-level background: It was permissible to have had prior anti-PD-1, anti-PD-L1 or anti-CTLA-4 therapy, and about 40% had some. Study conclusions and caveats: Low normalized T-cell clonal expansion was also seen in some nonresponders. Expanded clones tended on average to be more numerous among CD8+ T cells than CD4+.

The method was immunoSEQ multiplex PCR; TCRdb's version includes in-frame clones alone and lacks a portion of them. The profile covers about 6,500 clones, with 55% to 75% appearing a single time and more than 15% taken by the ten largest. This receptor was obtained from an adult with an advanced solid tumor such as melanoma, head and neck, liver or kidney cancer. The specimen was CD4+ or CD8+ T cells sorted from blood, collected in a trial of the OX40 agonist ivuxolimab. This chain connects TRBV6-1 to TRBJ2-1, with no clear D. CDR3 sequence: CASSRASQRHNEQFF. CDR3 coding DNA: TGTGCCAGCAGCCGGGCATCACAGCGTCACAATGAGCAGTTCTTC.